This is a list of T cell receptor beta chains from one sample in a study of blood T cell repertoires in COVID-19. The data were produced by immunoSEQ multiplex PCR, yet TCRdb's version contains in-frame clones alone and is incomplete. This sample has some 210,000 clones, with roughly 78% found just once. Sample: peripheral blood. All receptors come from a woman in her thirties or forties with acute or convalescent COVID-19. CDR3s include the opening cysteine and the closing phenylalanine or tryptophan. A D gene is named only where the DNA matches it firmly. For some rows the clone size is stated as once, few or many, or as a class when expanded; others skip it.

d_call j_call v_call clone_size cdr3_aa cdr3_nt
. TRBJ2-3 TRBV27 . CASSSRDWGHSTDTQYF TGTGCCAGCAGTTCACGAGACTGGGGACATAGCACAGATACGCAGTATTTT
TRBD1 TRBJ1-2 TRBV18 . CASSPGQGNWEGYTF TGTGCCAGCTCACCCGGACAGGGAAATTGGGAGGGCTACACCTTC
. TRBJ2-1 TRBV5-5 . CASTLGGRYEQFF TGTGCCAGCACCCTTGGTGGGAGGTATGAGCAGTTCTTC
. TRBJ1-5 TRBV10-2 . CASSDTTGVSNQPQHF TGCGCCAGCAGTGACACGACGGGAGTTAGCAATCAGCCCCAGCATTTT
. TRBJ2-2 TRBV7-9 . CASSFSSGELFF TGTGCCAGCAGTTTTTCGTCTGGGGAGCTGTTTTTT
TRBD2 TRBJ2-1 TRBV6-6 . CASTQSGLAGDRNEQFF TGTGCCAGCACTCAATCGGGACTAGCGGGAGATCGTAATGAGCAGTTCTTC
TRBD1 TRBJ1-1 TRBV6-6 . CASSLPGQSMNTEAFF TGTGCCAGCAGTCTCCCGGGACAGAGCATGAACACTGAAGCTTTCTTT
TRBD1 TRBJ1-2 TRBV9 . CASSALPPGQGHFYGYTF TGTGCCAGCAGTGCCCTTCCCCCGGGACAGGGGCACTTCTATGGCTACACCTTC
TRBD1 TRBJ1-4 TRBV11-2 . CASSLGDRDNEKLFF TGTGCCAGCAGCTTAGGGGACAGAGATAATGAAAAACTGTTTTTT
. TRBJ2-3 TRBV11-2 few CASSSQGNSDTQYF TGTGCCAGCAGCTCCCAGGGGAATTCAGATACGCAGTATTTT
TRBD2 TRBJ2-1 TRBV7-9 . CASSFNSGYSYNEQFF TGTGCCAGCAGCTTCAATAGCGGGTACTCCTACAATGAGCAGTTCTTC
. TRBJ2-7 TRBV15 once CATSRDWGTGLSYEQYF TGTGCCACCAGCAGAGATTGGGGGACTGGACTTTCCTACGAGCAGTACTTC
. TRBJ2-7 TRBV7-2 . CASSLRGTFTSYEQYF TGTGCCAGCAGCTTACGCGGGACTTTTACTTCCTACGAGCAGTACTTC
TRBD1 TRBJ1-5 TRBV6-5 . CATKPGQGPNQPQHF TGTGCCACCAAACCGGGACAGGGACCGAATCAGCCCCAGCATTTT
. TRBJ2-2 TRBV6-5 . CAIREVTGELFF TGTGCCATCCGAGAGGTCACCGGGGAGCTGTTTTTT
TRBD1 TRBJ1-6 TRBV19 . CASSAGTGSSPLHF TGTGCCAGTAGTGCCGGGACAGGGAGTTCACCCCTCCACTTT
. TRBJ2-3 TRBV19 . CASRTYRETDTQYF TGTGCCAGTCGTACATACAGGGAAACAGATACGCAGTATTTT
. TRBJ2-2 TRBV7-6 . CASSPEGATGELFF TGTGCCAGCAGCCCGGAGGGAGCCACCGGGGAGCTGTTTTTT
TRBD2 TRBJ2-3 TRBV11-2 . CASGLAGGSTDTQYF TGTGCCAGCGGACTAGCGGGAGGCTCCACAGATACGCAGTATTTT
. TRBJ2-7 TRBV3-1/TRBV3-2 . CASSQGRTVTYEQYF TGTGCCAGCAGCCAAGGGCGCACAGTTACCTACGAGCAGTACTTC
. TRBJ2-2 TRBV4-3 . CASSLKGGGELFF TGCGCCAGCAGCCTGAAAGGAGGGGGGGAGCTGTTTTTT
TRBD1 TRBJ2-7 TRBV7-9 . CASSTYGTGDYEQYF TGTGCCAGCAGCACCTACGGGACAGGGGACTACGAGCAGTACTTC
TRBD2 TRBJ2-7 TRBV5-5 . CASSLRGPAGTPWGGEQYF TGTGCCAGCAGCTTGAGGGGCCCCGCCGGGACTCCGTGGGGAGGGGAGCAGTACTTC
. TRBJ2-5 TRBV18 . CASSPPGGPQETQYF TGTGCCAGCTCACCACCGGGGGGGCCTCAAGAGACCCAGTACTTC
. TRBJ1-4 TRBV7-2 . CASSPQVSTNEKLFF TGTGCCAGCAGCCCACAGGTCTCAACTAATGAAAAACTGTTTTTT
TRBD1 TRBJ1-2 TRBV6-5 . CATTQGPGGYTF TGTGCCACCACACAGGGGCCGGGCGGCTACACCTTC
. TRBJ1-3 TRBV19 . CASRPTVSGNTIYF TGTGCCAGTAGACCGACAGTCTCTGGAAACACCATATATTTT
. TRBJ2-1 TRBV11-2 . CASSWRSTDEQFF TGTGCCAGCAGCTGGCGGAGTACGGATGAGCAGTTCTTC
. TRBJ2-3 TRBV6-2/TRBV6-3 once CASSPALISLTQYF TGTGCCAGCAGCCCAGCGTTAATTAGTCTGACGCAGTATTTT
. TRBJ2-5 TRBV11-2 . CASSRDIPARKTQYF TGTGCCAGCAGCCGGGACATCCCGGCGAGAAAGACCCAGTACTTC
. TRBJ1-2 TRBV30 few CAWSRGNGNYGYTF TGTGCCTGGAGTCGGGGGAATGGTAACTATGGCTACACCTTC
. TRBJ1-1 TRBV18 . CASSPPVVTEAFF TGTGCCAGCTCACCACCGGTAGTGACTGAAGCTTTCTTT
. TRBJ2-7 TRBV4-1 . CASSQVWPGAYEQYF TGCGCCAGCAGCCAAGTATGGCCGGGGGCCTACGAGCAGTACTTC
TRBD1 TRBJ1-4 TRBV6-5 . CASTSPGQHEKLFF TGTGCCAGCACCTCCCCGGGACAGCATGAAAAACTGTTTTTT
TRBD1 TRBJ1-4 TRBV19 . CASSWDRKEKLFF TGTGCCAGTAGCTGGGACAGAAAGGAAAAACTGTTTTTT
. TRBJ2-3 TRBV24-1 . CATRGVTTDTQYF TGTGCCACCAGGGGAGTAACCACAGATACGCAGTATTTT
TRBD2 TRBJ2-3 TRBV2 . CASSDQRGSTDTQYF TGTGCCAGCAGTGACCAGCGGGGCAGCACAGATACGCAGTATTTT
TRBD1 TRBJ1-4 TRBV14 . CASNQGARGRREKLFF TGTGCCAGCAACCAAGGGGCCAGGGGGCGCCGGGAAAAACTGTTTTTT
. TRBJ2-3 TRBV9 few CASSVEYSDPAGDTQYF TGTGCCAGCAGCGTAGAATATAGCGACCCGGCGGGGGATACGCAGTATTTT
TRBD2 TRBJ2-7 TRBV11-2 few CASSLGLAGLDEQYF TGTGCCAGCAGCTTAGGACTAGCCGGTCTTGACGAGCAGTACTTC
TRBD2 TRBJ2-5 TRBV2 . CASSENSSGTSGRRGETQYF TGTGCCAGCAGTGAAAACTCGTCCGGGACTAGCGGCCGACGGGGGGAGACCCAGTACTTC
. TRBJ1-1 TRBV3-1/TRBV3-2 . CASSGAGSAFF TGTGCCAGCAGCGGCGCAGGGTCGGCTTTCTTT
. TRBJ1-1 TRBV11-2 . CASSLRDKIEAFF TGTGCCAGCAGCTTAAGGGACAAGATTGAAGCTTTCTTT
. TRBJ1-1 TRBV30 . CAWKRQQNTEAFF TGTGCCTGGAAAAGACAACAGAACACTGAAGCTTTCTTT
. TRBJ2-1 TRBV12-3/TRBV12-4 . CASSPSLRFEQFF TGTGCCAGCAGCCCCTCCCTCAGATTCGAGCAGTTCTTC